This T cell receptor (beta chain) is drawn from a study of vaccination effects on CD4 cells after COVID-19 (dated 2022 in TCRdb). For the study in its entirety: Post-vaccine samples across the study were collected a median of 72 days after the second dose, with a range of 14 to 241. SARS-CoV-2 spike-specific CD4+ TCR repertoires from before and after mRNA vaccination were compared in COVID-19 convalescent patients and in infection-naive vaccine recipients. Altogether, roughly 10 COVID-19 convalescent patients and a few SARS-CoV-2-naive healthy vaccine recipients made up the full study. Cultures from other donors in the study were sequenced with the Oncomine TCR Beta short-read assay on an Illumina iSeq 100.

Libraries were built with the immunoSEQ multiplex PCR assay. DNA from the cultured and isolated CD4+ T cells underwent TCR beta CDR3 sequencing. The paper's data handling went like this. Non-productive TCR sequences were removed, reads were trimmed to the CDR3 region, and CDR3s of at least 7 amino acids were retained. The MANAFEST web app was used to identify antigen-specific clonotypes by comparing expansion in peptide wells with expansion in reference cultures. For clones to be considered positive, expansion at FDR<0.05 versus reference and all other wells, an odds ratio above 5, and a frequency above 0.1% in two replicate wells were required. A clonotype was defined as cross-reactive if the clonotype was significantly expanded both in SARS-CoV-2 spike wells and in at least one common cold coronavirus spike condition. CDR3 similarity was assessed by Levenshtein distance with the stringdist R package, and unrooted trees were built with ape in R 3.6.1. This immuneACCESS table, as held by TCRdb, lists in-frame sequences with V and J called but not all clones. Of the missing ones, under half trace to an unresolved V gene in checked studies; the others have no known cause. The DNA was the basis for D and trimming; V, J and clone size are from that table. The sample has approximately 12,000 clones on record, approximately 71% of them singletons. The top ten hold about 9.1% of the sample.

Study-level results and caveats: In healthy vaccine recipients, vaccine-induced clones were almost all SARS-CoV-2 mono-reactive, with only 1 of 255 being cross-reactive with common cold coronaviruses. The study was limited by a small number of convalescent patients and lacked early post-infection timepoints. Both infection-induced and vaccine-induced clones contracted markedly at late post-vaccination timepoints, which is consistent with waning T cell responses.

With respect to this clone: It has no known antigen specificity. No per-base quality is available; no much larger clone lies one base away.

V drops 2 bases and J drops 4 bases, leaving 8 bases in between. CDR1 and CDR2 were assigned from the germline V gene as MDHEN and SYDVKM. Spanning cysteine to phenylalanine, the CDR3 consists of 13 amino acids. The DNA shown is the 39-base CDR3, in frame from base 1. In the ViraFEST assay, PBMC were stimulated with viral peptide pools, and antigen-specific CD4+ T cell clonotypes were then identified by expansion using TCR sequencing. After less than 13 days of culture, CD4+ T cells were isolated with the EasySep CD4+ T cell isolation kit. Each participant got two doses of an mRNA SARS-CoV-2 vaccine, either BNT162b2 or mRNA-1273. None of the healthy vaccine recipients had a prior SARS-CoV-2 infection, which was confirmed by nucleocapsid antibody tests that came back negative both before and after vaccination. Over 1.5 million PBMC per well were cultured with 10 ug/ml peptides in IMDM containing roughly 5% human AB serum, around 10 IU/ml IL-2 and gentamicin. Half of the culture medium was replaced with fresh IL-2-containing medium on days 3 and 7. Each peptide stimulation condition was cultured in triplicate wells unless otherwise noted. Using Ficoll-Paque Plus gradient centrifugation, PBMC were separated from whole blood and then either used fresh or cryopreserved at -140C. The overlapping peptide pools covered the spike proteins of SARS-CoV-2 and of the common cold coronaviruses HCoV-NL63, HCoV-OC43 and HCoV-229E. Genomic DNA was extracted from cultured CD4+ T cells with the QIAamp micro DNA kit.

Sequencing was performed on CD4+ T cells from PBMCs cultured with SARS-CoV-2 spike peptides, taken after COVID-19 vaccination. Sample cell subset or site, as interpreted from the label and publication: SARS-CoV-2 spike overlapping peptide pool stimulation. The chain is encoded by TRBV28 joined to TRBJ1-1, with the D gene too uncertain to name. This receptor was identified in a human donor who received a COVID-19 vaccine. The DNA is TGTGCCAGCAGTTTAACGGGTGGCACTGAAGCTTTCTTT. It specifies CASSLTGGTEAFF.